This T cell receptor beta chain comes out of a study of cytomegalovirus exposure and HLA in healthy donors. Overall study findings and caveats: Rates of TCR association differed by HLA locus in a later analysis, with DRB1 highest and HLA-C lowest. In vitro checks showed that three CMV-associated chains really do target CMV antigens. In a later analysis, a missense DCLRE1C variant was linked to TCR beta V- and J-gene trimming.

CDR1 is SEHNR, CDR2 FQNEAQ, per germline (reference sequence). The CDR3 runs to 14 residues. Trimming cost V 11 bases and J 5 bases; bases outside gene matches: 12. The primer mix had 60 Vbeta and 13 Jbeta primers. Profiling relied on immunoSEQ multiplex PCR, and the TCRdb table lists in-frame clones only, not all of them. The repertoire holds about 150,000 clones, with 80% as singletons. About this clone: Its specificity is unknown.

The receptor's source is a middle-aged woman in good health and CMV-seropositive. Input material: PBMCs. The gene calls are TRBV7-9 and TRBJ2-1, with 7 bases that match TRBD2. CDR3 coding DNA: TGTGCCGGGGGGGAGGAGGGCCTCGACAATGAGCAGTTCTTC. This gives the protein CAGGEEGLDNEQFF. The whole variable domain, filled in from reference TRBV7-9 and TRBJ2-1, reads DTGVSQNPRHKITKRGQNVTFRCDPISEHNRLYWYRQTLGQGPEFLTYFQNEAQLEKSRLLSDRFSAERPKGSFSTLEIQRTEQGDSAMYLCAGGEEGLDNEQFFGPGTRLTVL.